This T cell receptor beta chain is drawn from a study of blood T cell repertoires in COVID-19. Study-level information: There were acute and convalescent COVID-19 samples, and they came from the United States, Italy and Spain.

This clone was observed a handful of times. TCRdb's table, derived via immunoSEQ multiplex PCR, lists solely in-frame clones and lacks some. The table shows over 150,000 clones, with about 85% occurring only once. Sequenced input: peripheral blood. The TCR originated in a man aged 35-49 years with acute or convalescent COVID-19.

CDR3: CASSASGVGRETQYF. CDR3 DNA: TGTGCCAGCAGCGCTAGCGGGGTAGGACGGGAGACCCAGTACTTC. The rearrangement uses TRBV7-3 and TRBJ2-5; TRBD2 matches 9 bases. V shed 5 bases and J 5 bases; nucleotides not matched to a gene: 9. The V gene's germline CDR1 is SGHTA and CDR2 FQGTGA. This CDR3 is 15 amino acids long.